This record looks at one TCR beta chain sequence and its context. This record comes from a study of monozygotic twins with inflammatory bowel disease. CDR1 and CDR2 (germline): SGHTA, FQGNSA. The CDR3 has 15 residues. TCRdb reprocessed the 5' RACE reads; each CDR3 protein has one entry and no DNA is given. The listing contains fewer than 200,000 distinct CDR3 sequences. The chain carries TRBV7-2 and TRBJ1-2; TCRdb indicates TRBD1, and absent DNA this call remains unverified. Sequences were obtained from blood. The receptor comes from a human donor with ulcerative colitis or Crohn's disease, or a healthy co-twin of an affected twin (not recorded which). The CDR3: CASSLVYPRPRGHTF.